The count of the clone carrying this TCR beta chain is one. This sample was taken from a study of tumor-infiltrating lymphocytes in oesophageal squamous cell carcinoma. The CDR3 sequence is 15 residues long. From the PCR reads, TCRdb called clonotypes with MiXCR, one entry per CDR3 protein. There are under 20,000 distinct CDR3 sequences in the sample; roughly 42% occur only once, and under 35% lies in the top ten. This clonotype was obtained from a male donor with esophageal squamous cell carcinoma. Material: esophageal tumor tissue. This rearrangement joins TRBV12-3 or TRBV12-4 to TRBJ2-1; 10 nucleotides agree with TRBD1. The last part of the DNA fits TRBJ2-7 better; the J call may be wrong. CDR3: CASSPGQGVSYEQYF. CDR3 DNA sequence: TGTGCCAGCAGTCCCGGACAGGGGGTCTCCTACGAGCAGTACTTC.